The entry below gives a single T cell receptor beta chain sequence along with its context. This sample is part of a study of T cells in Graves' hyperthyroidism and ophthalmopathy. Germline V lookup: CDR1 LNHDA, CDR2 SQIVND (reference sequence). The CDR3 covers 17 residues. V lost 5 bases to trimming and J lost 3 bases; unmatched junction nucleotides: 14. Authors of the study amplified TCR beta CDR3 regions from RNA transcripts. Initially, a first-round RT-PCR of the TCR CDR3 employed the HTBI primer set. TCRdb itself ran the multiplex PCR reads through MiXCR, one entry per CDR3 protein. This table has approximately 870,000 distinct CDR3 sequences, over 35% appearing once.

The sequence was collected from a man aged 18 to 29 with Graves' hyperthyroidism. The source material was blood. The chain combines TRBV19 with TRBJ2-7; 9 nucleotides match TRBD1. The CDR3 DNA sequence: TGTGCCAGTAGTCCACTATTCGCCGGGACAGGGCTCTACGAGCAGTACTTC. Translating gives CASSPLFAGTGLYEQYF. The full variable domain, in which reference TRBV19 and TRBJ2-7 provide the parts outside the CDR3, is DGGITQSPKYLFRKEGQNVTLSCEQNLNHDAMYWYRQDPGQGLRLIYYSQIVNDFQKGDIAEGYSVSREKKESFPLTVTSAQKNPTAFYLCASSPLFAGTGLYEQYFGPGTRLTVT.